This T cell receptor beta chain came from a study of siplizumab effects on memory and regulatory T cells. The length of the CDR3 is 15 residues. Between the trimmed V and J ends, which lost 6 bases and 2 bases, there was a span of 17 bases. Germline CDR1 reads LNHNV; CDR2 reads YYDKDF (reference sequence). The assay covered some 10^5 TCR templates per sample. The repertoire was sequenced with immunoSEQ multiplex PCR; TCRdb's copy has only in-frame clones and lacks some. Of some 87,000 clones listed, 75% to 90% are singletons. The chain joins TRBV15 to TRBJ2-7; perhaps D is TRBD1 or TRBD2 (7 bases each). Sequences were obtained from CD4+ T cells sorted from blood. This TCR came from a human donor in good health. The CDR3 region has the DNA TGTGCCACCAGTATTGAGACAGGGAGGGCCTACGAGCAGTACTTC. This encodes CATSIETGRAYEQYF. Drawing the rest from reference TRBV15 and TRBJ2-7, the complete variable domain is DAMVIQNPRYQVTQFGKPVTLSCSQTLNHNVMYWYQQKSSQAPKLLFHYYDKDFNNEADTPDNFQSRRPNTSFCFLDIRSPGLGDTAMYLCATSIETGRAYEQYFGPGTRLTVT.